Here is one T cell receptor (beta chain) with its context. This sample was included in a study of T cell changes during pregnancy in multiple sclerosis. The protocol was immunoSEQ multiplex PCR, while the TCRdb copy is restricted to in-frame clones and leaves out a portion. This sample yields tens of thousands of clones, of which around 93% are seen a single time; around 3.7% belongs to the top ten. The CDR3 totals 15 residues. Deletions cut 1 base from V and 2 bases from J, with 6 bases between. CDR1 and CDR2 from the germline V gene are MDHEN and SYDVKM. This sequence was found in a female donor with multiple sclerosis, enrolled in a pregnancy study. The chain employs TRBV28 and TRBJ2-6; maybe TRBD2 (6 bases). The material was CD8+ T cells from peripheral blood mononuclear cells, obtained in the second trimester of pregnancy. The CDR3 reads CASSLSGAGANVLTF. CDR3 DNA sequence: TGTGCCAGCAGTTTATCGGGGGCTGGGGCCAACGTCCTGACTTTC.